This entry lists 26 T cell receptor beta chains sequenced from one sample in a study of T cell repertoires in cytomegalovirus infection. TCRdb called the reads again in MiXCR, with one record for every CDR3 protein. The table includes 200,000 to 250,000 distinct CDR3 sequences, roughly 23% detected once. The sequenced material came from CD8+ T cells from PBMCs. The receptors come from a human donor in good health (CMV status not recorded). Some clones in this sample may be carry-over from other donors' samples.

The V and J genes are TRBV2 and TRBJ1-2; TRBD1 agrees at 10 bases. Germline CDR1 SNHLY, CDR2 FYNNEI. The CDR3 sequence is 14 residues long. The V and J ends lost 5 bases and 6 bases, in that order; junction bases with no gene match: 6. Written as DNA, the CDR3 is TGTGCCAGCAGTTGGACAGGGGGTACTGATGGCTACACCTTC. It specifies CASSWTGGTDGYTF.

The sample holds one count of this clonotype. The rearrangement uses TRBV20-1 and TRBJ2-1, with D possibly being TRBD2 (6 bases). The CDR3 spans 11 residues. V was cut by 4 bases and J by 7 bases, with 8 bases left in between. The germline V gene encodes CDR1 DFQATT and CDR2 SNEGSKA (reference sequence). The CDR3 loop reads CSATLANEQFF. CDR3 nucleotides: TGCAGTGCTACACTAGCAAATGAGCAGTTCTTC.

This clonotype has more than one count but fewer than ten. The chain combines TRBV7-9 with TRBJ2-7; no clear D gene. The CDR3 extends over 10 amino acids. Trimming shortened V by 8 bases and J by 5 bases, and 7 bases separated the two germline ends. CDR1 and CDR2 (germline): SEHNR, FQNEAQ (reference sequence). CDR3 DNA sequence: TGTGCCAGCCGTGGGGACGAGCAGTACTTC. This translates into CASRGDEQYF. Together with reference TRBV7-9 and TRBJ2-7, the CDR3 gives the full variable domain: DTGVSQNPRHKITKRGQNVTFRCDPISEHNRLYWYRQTLGQGPEFLTYFQNEAQLEKSRLLSDRFSAERPKGSFSTLEIQRTEQGDSAMYLCASRGDEQYFGPGTRLTVT.

The rearrangement uses TRBV9 and TRBJ2-7; D ambiguous. This CDR3 comprises 14 residues. Germline-derived CDR1 and CDR2 are SGDLS and YYNGEE. V lost 0 bases to trimming and J lost 0 bases, with 7 bases between them. CDR3 nucleotides: TGTGCCAGCAGCGTAGACTCCCGCTCCTACGAGCAGTACTTC. This gives the protein CASSVDSRSYEQYF.

This chain connects TRBV12-3 or TRBV12-4 to TRBJ2-1; 7 nucleotides align to TRBD1. The CDR3 extends over 15 amino acids. V lost 2 bases, J lost 8 bases, and 9 bases stayed unmatched. CDR3 coding DNA: TGTGCCAGCAGTTTAAGAGACAGGGATATGGATGAGCAGTTCTTC. Translating it yields CASSLRDRDMDEQFF.

This clonotype was recorded a few times. V gene TRBV6-6 combines with J gene TRBJ2-7; TRBD1 matches 7 bases. Trimming took 5 bases from V and 3 from J; bases not matched to a gene: 4. CDR1 and CDR2 (germline): MNHNY, SVGAGI (reference sequence). The CDR3 length is 13 residues. For the CDR3, the DNA is TGTGCCAGCAGTGGGGACAGAGACTACGAGCAGTACTTC. It is translated as CASSGDRDYEQYF.

This clonotype was seen a handful of times. The V and J genes are TRBV28 and TRBJ2-5; no firm D call. The CDR3 has 14 amino acids. The V and J ends lost 1 base and 5 bases respectively, with 11 bases between them. The germline V gene encodes CDR1 MDHEN and CDR2 SYDVKM. The chain's CDR3 is CASSLSAVGETQYF. Written as DNA, the CDR3 is TGTGCCAGCAGTTTATCGGCAGTAGGGGAGACCCAGTACTTC.

V is TRBV28 and J is TRBJ2-7; TRBD1 aligns across 7 bases. The CDR3 runs 15 residues. J gave up 2 bases and V 3 bases, and 7 bases lay outside the gene matches. Germline V gene data show CDR1 as MDHEN and CDR2 as SYDVKM. This chain's CDR3 is CASSFLVQGPYEQYF. The CDR3 region has the DNA TGTGCCAGCAGTTTCCTCGTACAGGGGCCCTACGAGCAGTACTTC.

This clonotype was detected only a few times. The chain uses TRBV28 and TRBJ2-2, with 8 bases identical to TRBD1. CDR3 length equals 16 residues. Germline CDR1 MDHEN, CDR2 SYDVKM. J lost 3 bases, V lost 4 bases, and 7 bases had no gene match. This chain's CDR3 is CASSSTGQVDTGELFF. The CDR3 DNA reads TGTGCCAGCAGTTCAACGGGACAGGTTGACACCGGGGAGCTGTTTTTT.

This clonotype showed up just a few times. The genes are TRBV14 and TRBJ2-1; D may be TRBD2 (6 bases). V was clipped by 3 bases and J by 6 bases, with 9 bases between them. This CDR3 contains 13 residues. Per the germline V gene, CDR1 is SGHDN and CDR2 is FVKESK. This CDR3 is CASSHELANEQFF. The CDR3 bases are TGTGCCAGCAGCCATGAACTAGCCAATGAGCAGTTCTTC.

This clonotype appeared many times. This chain links TRBV6-2 or TRBV6-3 with TRBJ2-1; TRBD1 aligns across 9 bases. The CDR3 runs 16 residues. CDR1 and CDR2 (germline): MNHEY, SVGEGT. V lost 1 base, J lost 5 bases, and 6 bases stayed unmatched. DNA of the CDR3: TGTGCCAGCAGTTACTGGTCGGGACAGGGAAACAATGAGCAGTTCTTC. Its translation is CASSYWSGQGNNEQFF.

This clonotype was seen just once. V and J are TRBV14 and TRBJ2-3; D gene ambiguous. This CDR3 region has 17 residues. Per germline, CDR1 SGHDN and CDR2 FVKESK. V lost 1 base and J 0 bases, leaving 14 bases between the germline ends. The CDR3 sequence is CASSQVGASASTDTQYF. DNA for the CDR3: TGTGCCAGCAGCCAAGTAGGAGCGAGTGCTAGCACAGATACGCAGTATTTT.

This clonotype was picked up a small number of times. The V gene is TRBV7-8, the J gene TRBJ2-7, with D tentatively TRBD1 (6 bases). The V gene lost 0 bases and the J gene lost 2 bases, with 8 bases spanning the gap. Germline-derived CDR1 and CDR2 are SGHVS and FQNEAQ. The CDR3 loop spans 14 amino acids. CDR3 sequence reads: CASSLAGGAYEQYF. The CDR3 DNA reads TGTGCCAGCAGCTTAGCTGGGGGCGCCTACGAGCAGTACTTC.

The rearrangement uses TRBV27 and TRBJ2-7, with D tentatively TRBD2 (7 bases). Trimming left V 3 bases short and J 2 bases short, with 14 bases between. Germline V gene sequence: CDR1 MNHEY, CDR2 SMNVEV (reference sequence). The CDR3 loop spans 15 amino acids. The CDR3 loop reads CASSLWGGATYEQYF. The CDR3 bases are TGTGCCAGCAGTTTGTGGGGGGGGGCCACCTACGAGCAGTACTTC.

The sample holds a few counts of this clonotype. The CDR3 sequence: CASSLKRDNYTEAFF. The CDR3, as DNA: TGTGCCAGCAGTTTGAAGCGGGACAACTACACTGAAGCTTTCTTT. The chain carries TRBV28 and TRBJ1-1; tentatively, D is TRBD1 (6 bases). The V end was cut by 3 bases, the J end by 3 bases, with 14 bases between. CDR1 and CDR2 (germline): MDHEN, SYDVKM. The CDR3 contains 15 residues.

The rearrangement uses TRBV12-3 or TRBV12-4 and TRBJ2-1; D is possibly TRBD1 or TRBD2 (5 bases each). The CDR3 contains 16 residues. V was clipped by 2 bases and J by 0 bases, with 11 bases between them. The CDR3 protein is CASSLQGPSSYNEQFF. CDR3 nucleotide sequence: TGTGCCAGCAGTTTACAGGGACCCAGCTCCTACAATGAGCAGTTCTTC.

This clonotype was seen repeatedly, ten times or more. This chain uses TRBV7-8 with TRBJ2-1; 14 positions match TRBD2. The germline V gene has CDR1 SGHVS and CDR2 FQNEAQ. The CDR3 extends over 18 amino acids. The ends lost 5 bases at V and 5 bases at J; junction bases unmatched: 11. The CDR3 nucleotides are TGTGCCAGCAGCCATGATCCACCGGGACTAGCGGGGGACAATGAGCAGTTCTTC. Its translation is CASSHDPPGLAGDNEQFF.

The chain combines TRBV29-1 with TRBJ2-7; 9 bases agree with TRBD1. Germline CDR1 is SQVTM and CDR2 is ANQGSEA. This CDR3 has 14 amino acids. The trim removed 2 bases at V and 5 bases at J, leaving 7 bases unmatched. This CDR3 is CSVELGTGRDEQYF. The DNA of the CDR3 is TGCAGCGTTGAATTGGGGACAGGGCGGGACGAGCAGTACTTC.

The chain links TRBV20-1 to TRBJ1-5; possible D gene TRBD1, 6 bases. Germline CDR1 and CDR2: DFQATT and SNEGSKA (reference sequence). Trimming removed 6 bases from V and 4 bases from J, with 16 bases in between. The CDR3 is made up of 14 amino acids. The CDR3 DNA reads TGCAGTGCCCCCCACAGGGAAAAGAATCAGCCCCAGCATTTT. Amino acid sequence: CSAPHREKNQPQHF.

V and J are TRBV4-1 and TRBJ1-2; TRBD1 is a possible D gene (6 bases). The CDR3 has 15 residues. V shed 1 base and J shed 7 bases, with 16 bases lying between them. The germline CDR1 and CDR2 sequences are MGHRA and YSYEKL. CDR3 in DNA: TGCGCCAGCAGCCAAGCCGACAGGTCTTCGGGTGGCTACACCTTC. It yields the protein CASSQADRSSGGYTF.

This clonotype was picked up many times. DNA of the CDR3: TGTGCCAGTAGTATGTGGACGGGAACCGCCGGGGAGCTGTTTTTT. Its translation is CASSMWTGTAGELFF. The rearrangement links TRBV19 to TRBJ2-2; D may be TRBD2 (5 bases). Germline values: CDR1 LNHDA, CDR2 SQIVND (reference sequence). V was cut by 3 bases and J by 6 bases, with 14 bases left in between. CDR3 length: 15 residues.

In its sample, this clonotype was seen many times. V usage is TRBV7-6 and J usage is TRBJ1-2; 10 nucleotides align to TRBD1. Trimming cost V 5 bases and J 8 bases; bases outside gene matches: 5. The CDR3 is made up of 13 amino acids. Germline CDR1 is SGHVS and CDR2 is FNYEAQ. The CDR3 protein is CASSDGTGEGYTF. The CDR3, as DNA: TGTGCCAGCAGCGACGGGACAGGGGAAGGCTACACCTTC.

The CDR3 DNA reads TGCAGTGCCCGACTAGCGGGGGGCCCCGAGTTCTTC. It yields the protein CSARLAGGPEFF. V usage is TRBV20-1 and J usage is TRBJ2-1, with TRBD2 matching 13 bases. CDR3 length: 12 residues. The V and J ends lost 6 bases and 14 bases, in that order; junction bases with no gene match: 7. Looked up from germline, CDR1 is DFQATT and CDR2 is SNEGSKA (reference sequence).

This clonotype has at least ten counts. This chain uses TRBV4-1 with TRBJ2-1; 11 bases agree with TRBD1. This CDR3 has 22 residues. The V gene's germline CDR1 is MGHRA and CDR2 YSYEKL. V lost 0 bases and J lost 2; bases outside the gene matches: 18. The CDR3 protein is CASSQEFGMGTGGFWAYNEQFF. DNA of the CDR3: TGCGCCAGCAGCCAAGAGTTTGGTATGGGGACAGGGGGTTTTTGGGCCTACAATGAGCAGTTCTTC.

This clonotype was picked up many times. The chain employs TRBV12-3 or TRBV12-4 and TRBJ1-2; D gene unclear. The CDR3 runs to 15 residues. V gave up 6 bases and J gave up 6 bases, with 20 bases separating them. The CDR3 coding sequence is TGTGCCAGCAGCCCCACCCGGATCCCAGACAATGGCTACACCTTC. Its translation is CASSPTRIPDNGYTF.

This clonotype has ten or more counts. The chain joins TRBV7-6 to TRBJ2-7; perhaps D is TRBD1 or TRBD2 (5 bases each). The CDR3 length is 12 residues. V dropped 8 bases and J dropped 5 bases, with 13 bases sitting between them. Germline lookup yields CDR1 SGHVS and CDR2 FNYEAQ. CDR3 sequence reads: CASGPEGHEQYF. In DNA form, the CDR3 reads TGTGCCAGCGGGCCAGAGGGGCACGAGCAGTACTTC. The full variable domain, rest sourced from reference TRBV7-6 and TRBJ2-7, is GAGVSQSPRYKVTKRGQDVALRCDPISGHVSLYWYRQALGQGPEFLTYFNYEAQQDKSGLPNDRFSAERPEGSISTLTIQRTEQRDSAMYRCASGPEGHEQYFGPGTRLTVT.